The 8 T cell receptor beta chains reported below all come from one sample, sequenced in a study of monozygotic twins with inflammatory bowel disease (dated by TCRdb to the late 2010s). To prepare the library, 5' RACE was applied. The listed sequencing device is Illumina HiSeq 2500. TCRdb reprocessed the reads, reporting each CDR3 protein sequence once and no DNA. The table for this sample shows about 300,000 distinct CDR3 sequences. Of the sample, 5.6% is held by the ten largest clones. The specimen sequenced was blood. The receptors shown here come from a human donor with ulcerative colitis or Crohn's disease, or a healthy co-twin of an affected twin (not recorded which).

The genes are TRBV7-9 and TRBJ2-7. CDR3 size: 14 residues. Germline V gives CDR1 SEHNR, CDR2 FQNEAQ (reference sequence). The CDR3 loop is CASSLDPATYEQNF. Based on the CDR3 plus reference TRBV7-9 and TRBJ2-7, the full variable domain is DTGVSQNPRHKITKRGQNVTFRCDPISEHNRLYWYRQTLGQGPEFLTYFQNEAQLEKSRLLSDRFSAERPKGSFSTLEIQRTEQGDSAMYLCASSLDPATYEQNFGPGTRLTVT.

This rearrangement joins TRBV7-3 to TRBJ1-1; TCRdb's assignment of TRBD1 cannot be checked, as there is no DNA. CDR3 length equals 14 residues. Germline loops: CDR1 SGHTA, CDR2 FQGTGA. The CDR3 region is CASSETGTHTEAFF.

The rearrangement uses TRBV7-2 and TRBJ2-7; the D call from TCRdb, TRBD2, cannot be confirmed without DNA. The CDR3 is 15 amino acids. The germline CDR1 and CDR2 sequences are SGHTA and FQGNSA. The CDR3 reads CASSPGLAGGFEQYF.

The chain recombines TRBV7-2 with TRBJ2-1; the TCRdb D gene call, TRBD2, has no DNA to confirm it. Germline-derived CDR1 and CDR2 are SGHTA and FQGNSA. This CDR3 is 16 amino acids long. CDR3 in amino acids: CASSLRLAGGYNEQFF.

This chain links TRBV7-8 with TRBJ2-3; the TRBD2 assignment by TCRdb is unverifiable without DNA. Germline V CDR1 and CDR2: SGHVS, FQNEAQ. The CDR3 sequence is 16 residues long. The CDR3: CASSTYLAGVADTQYF. The full variable domain, completed using reference TRBV7-8 and TRBJ2-3, is GAGVSQSPRYKVAKRGQDVALRCDPISGHVSLFWYQQALGQGPEFLTYFQNEAQLDKSGLPSDRFFAERPEGSVSTLKIQRTQQEDSAVYLCASSTYLAGVADTQYFGPGTRLTVL.

The chain combines TRBV9 with TRBJ2-3. CDR3 length: 15 amino acids. The germline V gene has CDR1 SGDLS and CDR2 YYNGEE. The chain's CDR3 is CASSVEFGGTDTQYF.

The chain is built from TRBV7-2 and TRBJ2-7; TCRdb calls TRBD1, which cannot be checked without DNA. Germline loops: CDR1 SGHTA, CDR2 FQGNSA. The CDR3 length is 15 residues. The CDR3 loop reads CASSRGFRGGYEQYF.

This chain links TRBV28 with TRBJ1-1; TCRdb's assignment of TRBD1 cannot be checked, as there is no DNA. Germline CDR1 MDHEN, CDR2 SYDVKM. CDR3 size: 15 residues. The CDR3 here is CASSLWTGGNTEAFF.